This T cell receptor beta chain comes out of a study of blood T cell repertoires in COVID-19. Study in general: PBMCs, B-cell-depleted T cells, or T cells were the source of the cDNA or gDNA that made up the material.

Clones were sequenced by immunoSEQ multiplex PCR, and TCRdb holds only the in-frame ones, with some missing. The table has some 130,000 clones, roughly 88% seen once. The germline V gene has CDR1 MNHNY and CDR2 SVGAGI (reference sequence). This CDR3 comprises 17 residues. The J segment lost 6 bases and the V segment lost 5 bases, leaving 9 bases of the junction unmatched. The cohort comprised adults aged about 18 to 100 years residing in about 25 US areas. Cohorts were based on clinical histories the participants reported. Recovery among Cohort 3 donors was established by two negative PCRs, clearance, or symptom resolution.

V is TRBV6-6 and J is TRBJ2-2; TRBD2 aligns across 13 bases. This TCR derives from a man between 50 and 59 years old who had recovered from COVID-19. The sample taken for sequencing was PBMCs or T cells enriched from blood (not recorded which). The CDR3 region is CASSRWTSGGQAGELFF. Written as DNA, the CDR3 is TGTGCCAGCAGTCGATGGACTAGCGGGGGACAAGCCGGGGAGCTGTTTTTT.